What follows is one T cell receptor beta chain and its context. Germline V CDR1 and CDR2: ENHRY, SYGVKD. The V and J ends lost 8 bases and 0 bases respectively, with 15 bases between them. The CDR3 length is 15 residues. This sample is drawn from a study of T cell responses to AZD1222 COVID-19 vaccine. Sequencing used immunoSEQ multiplex PCR; TCRdb keeps in-frame clones, though not all of them. Among more than 95,000 clones listed, around 87% were seen once. This chain connects TRBV10-3 to TRBJ2-3; D remains ambiguous. The receptor was derived from an adult in good health. The source was peripheral blood, collected on day 0 of AZD1222 vaccination. The CDR3 DNA reads as TGTGCCATCGCGGCAGGTCTTCTTAGCACAGATACGCAGTATTTT. It codes for CAIAAGLLSTDTQYF.